This T cell receptor beta chain originates from a study of control samples from healthy donors and cancer patients. Data came from immunoSEQ multiplex PCR; TCRdb stores just in-frame clones and leaves some out. The table records around 68,000 clones, under 85% of them present only once. CDR3 size: 12 residues. V lost 0 bases and J lost 8, with 7 bases in between. Germline CDR1 LGHNA, CDR2 YNFKEQ. Sequences were obtained from blood. The receptor was derived from a man between 60 and 70 years old in good health. V gene TRBV4-2 combines with J gene TRBJ1-2, with D unresolved. CDR3 nucleotide sequence: TGTGCCAGCAGCCAAGAAAGGGTCGGCTACACCTTC. As protein: CASSQERVGYTF.